Listed here are 14 T cell receptor beta chains from one sample, sequenced in a study of post-analysis software for immune sequencing data. Overall study findings and caveats: Comparison of patients with controls showed about 5 TRBV segments more frequent in patients, TRBV5-6, TRBV5-1 and TRBV20-1 among them.

Incorporated into the TCR beta cDNA libraries were unique molecular identifiers, which served to reduce PCR and sequencing biases. Each CDR3 protein is one row after TCRdb ran MiXCR on the PCR reads. The data contain about 820,000 distinct CDR3 sequences, about 53% of them singletons. For these receptors, no antigen is known. Specimen: blood. The receptors were sampled from a girl aged 5-17 years with multiple sclerosis.

The chain couples TRBV7-9 to TRBJ2-7, with D perhaps TRBD1 (6 bases). With the DNA end fitting TRBJ2-5 better, the J assignment may be wrong. The germline gives CDR1 SEHNR, CDR2 FQNEAQ (reference sequence). This CDR3 has 16 amino acids. As DNA, the CDR3 is TGTGCCAGCAGCCCCGGAACGGCAGGGGCGATTGAGACCCAGTACTTC. It is translated as CASSPGTAGAIETQYF.

This chain connects TRBV21-1 to TRBJ2-7; the tabulated D call, TRBD1, remains unverified against the DNA. TRBV21-1 is termed a pseudogene. The CDR3 contains 18 residues. The CDR3 here is CASSRGGTGGLFPYEQYF. CDR3 bases: TGTGCCAGCAGCAGAGGGGGGACAGGGGGCCTCTTCCCCTACGAGCAGTACTTC.

This clonotype turned up a few times. V usage is TRBV7-9 and J usage is TRBJ2-1; TRBD2 matches at 7 bases. Germline trimming cut 7 bases from V and 2 bases from J; bases unmatched to any gene: 8. From germline, CDR1 is SEHNR and CDR2 FQNEAQ (reference sequence). The CDR3 consists of 15 residues. CDR3 nucleotides: TGTGCCAGCATGGAACGGACTAGGGCCTACAATGAGCAGTTCTTC. Translated: CASMERTRAYNEQFF.

The rearrangement links TRBV27 to TRBJ1-4, with D uncertain. This CDR3 has 17 residues. V lost 2 bases, J lost 9 bases, and 22 bases lay in between. CDR1 and CDR2 from the germline V gene are MNHEY and SMNVEV (reference sequence). The CDR3 loop reads CASSLSGWAEVDQKLFF. The CDR3, as DNA: TGTGCCAGCAGTTTAAGTGGGTGGGCAGAAGTAGATCAAAAACTGTTTTTT.

The chain carries TRBV3-1 and TRBJ2-6; 7 nucleotides agree with TRBD1. CDR3 length: 18 amino acids. V shed 4 bases and J 0 bases; nucleotides not matched to a gene: 9. Germline V gene lookup returns CDR1 LGHDT and CDR2 YNNKEL (reference sequence). The CDR3 region is CASSPYRGSPSGANVLTF. For the CDR3, the DNA is TGTGCCAGCAGCCCGTACAGGGGATCGCCCTCTGGGGCCAACGTCCTGACTTTC. Filled out from reference TRBV3-1 and TRBJ2-6, the complete variable domain reads DTAVSQTPKYLVTQMGNDKSIKCEQNLGHDTMYWYKQDSKKFLKIMFSYNNKELIINETVPNRFSPKSPDKAHLNLHINSLELGDSAVYFCASSPYRGSPSGANVLTFGAGSRLTVL.

Only a few counts were recorded for this clonotype. The CDR3 sequence: CASSPPRRGNEQFF. CDR3 in DNA: TGTGCCAGCAGCCCCCCCCGGCGGGGTAATGAGCAGTTCTTC. This chain connects TRBV11-2 to TRBJ2-1; a possible D gene is TRBD2 (6 bases). This CDR3 spans 14 amino acids. The germline V gene encodes CDR1 SGHAT and CDR2 FQNNGV. V was trimmed by 5 bases and J by 7 bases, leaving 15 bases between them.

This clonotype came up a few times. The chain couples TRBV13 to TRBJ2-4; D unclear. The DNA end favors TRBJ2-7, so the J call may be wrong. The CDR3 has 15 amino acids. Germline loops: CDR1 PRHDT, CDR2 FYEKMQ (reference sequence). The CDR3 DNA sequence: TGTGCCAGCAGCTTAATCCAGGAGAAGGATTACGAGCAGTACTTC. It is translated as CASSLIQEKDYEQYF.

Of note for this clonotype: The germline gene is not matched at one end of the junction; a read error may be the cause. The V and J genes are TRBV20-1 and TRBJ1-2; TRBD1 might be the D (6 bases). The germline V gene encodes CDR1 DFQATT and CDR2 SNEGSKA (reference sequence). This CDR3 contains 13 residues. The CDR3 protein is CSASIPGERGYAF. The DNA for the CDR3 is TGCAGTGCTAGTATACCAGGGGAGAGAGGCTACGCCTTC.

This clonotype was observed a handful of times. The rearrangement uses TRBV10-1 and TRBJ2-7; 9 nucleotides line up with TRBD2. Germline V gene data show CDR1 as WNHNN and CDR2 as SYGVQD (reference sequence). The CDR3 extends over 15 amino acids. The V segment lost 5 bases and the J segment 6 bases; nucleotides outside the gene matches: 11. The CDR3 reads CASSLTGTSFSEQYF. CDR3 sequence (DNA): TGCGCCAGCAGTCTTACCGGGACTAGCTTTTCCGAGCAGTACTTC.

The gene calls are TRBV20-1 and TRBJ2-1, with 11 bases identical to TRBD1. Germline CDR1 DFQATT, CDR2 SNEGSKA (reference sequence). This CDR3 contains 17 residues. V gave up 5 bases and J gave up 0 bases; unmatched junction bases: 9. CDR3 DNA sequence: TGCAGTGCTCCGCGGACAGGGGGCGTTGGCTCCTACAATGAGCAGTTCTTC. It yields the protein CSAPRTGGVGSYNEQFF.

This clonotype was detected only a few times. The J gene is TRBJ1-1, the V gene TRBV29-1; no firm D call. Looked up from germline, CDR1 is SQVTM and CDR2 is ANQGSEA. The CDR3 consists of 11 residues. V lost 3 bases, J lost 7 bases, and 9 bases lay in between. For the CDR3, the DNA is TGCAGCGTTGACCGTTTCGATGAAGCTTTCTTT. It translates to CSVDRFDEAFF. Based on the CDR3 plus reference TRBV29-1 and TRBJ1-1, the full variable domain is SAVISQKPSRDICQRGTSLTIQCQVDSQVTMMFWYRQQPGQSLTLIATANQGSEATYESGFVIDKFPISRPNLTFSTLTVSNMSPEDSSIYLCSVDRFDEAFFGQGTRLTVV.

V and J are TRBV20-1 and TRBJ2-5; 7 nucleotides line up with TRBD2. The end of the DNA fits TRBJ2-7 better, so the J call may be wrong. This CDR3 spans 12 amino acids. Germline CDR1 reads DFQATT; CDR2 reads SNEGSKA (reference sequence). The CDR3 DNA follows: TGCAGTGCTCAAGGACTAGTTAACGAGCAGTACTTC. It is translated as CSAQGLVNEQYF.

The V gene is TRBV24-1, the J gene TRBJ2-3, with D perhaps matching TRBD1 (5 bases). Trimming shortened V by 2 bases and J by 6 bases, and 17 bases separated the two germline ends. Germline V CDR1 and CDR2: KGHDR, SFDVKD. The CDR3 totals 16 residues. The CDR3 is CATSDYRGSDRDTQYF. The CDR3 nucleotides read TGTGCCACCAGTGATTATAGGGGATCGGATCGTGATACGCAGTATTTT.

This clonotype came up a few times. The chain couples TRBV6-2 or TRBV6-3 to TRBJ1-2; D is unresolved. CDR1 and CDR2 from the germline V gene are MNHEY and SVGEGT. This CDR3 region has 15 residues. The V end lost 0 bases, the J end lost 3 bases, and 11 bases lay between the germline ends. The CDR3 sequence is CASSYSNDGHYGYTF. DNA for the CDR3: TGTGCCAGCAGTTACTCGAACGACGGACACTATGGCTACACCTTC.